The present TCR beta chain was sequenced within a study of cytomegalovirus exposure and HLA in healthy donors. General study points: Apparent HLA restriction characterized most CMV-associated TCR beta chains in a later analysis. When a later analysis was performed, an Asian-associated ancestry cluster reportedly had fewer N-insertions than the approximately 690-donor mean. Trimming of TCR beta V- and J-genes showed a link, identified in a later analysis, to a missense DCLRE1C variant.

The trim removed 3 bases at V and 0 bases at J, leaving 3 bases unmatched. The CDR3 extends over 15 amino acids. The germline CDR1 and CDR2 sequences are SGHAT and FQNNGV. Primers: 60 Vbeta forward and 13 Jbeta reverse. The repertoire was sequenced with immunoSEQ multiplex PCR; TCRdb's copy has only in-frame clones and lacks some. Of tens of thousands of clones listed, around three fifths were seen once; the top ten hold 5.5% to 6%. Details on this clone: Its specificity is unknown.

This clonotype was sampled from a boy between 10 and 17 years old in good health and CMV-seropositive. This rearrangement joins TRBV11-2 to TRBJ1-1; 8 bases fit TRBD1. Sample: PBMCs. CDR3 in DNA: TGTGCCAGCAGCTTTGGACAGGGAATGAACACTGAAGCTTTCTTT. It specifies CASSFGQGMNTEAFF.